This T cell receptor beta chain was retrieved from a study of blood T cell repertoires in COVID-19. Across the whole study: Italy, Spain and the United States were the sources of the convalescent and acute COVID-19 samples.

This CDR3 has 12 amino acids. Germline CDR1 reads MGHRA; CDR2 reads YSYEKL. In the study's own analysis: From reference gene primer amplification, estimates of nucleated cell counts were derived. TCRdb's table, derived via immunoSEQ multiplex PCR, lists solely in-frame clones and lacks some. The D gene and trimming were derived from the DNA, and the V and J assignments and clone size from that table. The top ten hold 0.55% of the sample, which has 150,000 to 170,000 clones, roughly nine tenths seen once. This receptor was taken from a man aged 45 to 65 with acute or convalescent COVID-19. The chain carries TRBV4-1 and TRBJ2-1, with a tentative D call TRBD1 (5 bases). Sequenced input: peripheral blood. For the CDR3, the DNA is TGCGCTACAGGCCCCCAGTGGAATGAGCAGTTCTTC. Amino acids: CATGPQWNEQFF.